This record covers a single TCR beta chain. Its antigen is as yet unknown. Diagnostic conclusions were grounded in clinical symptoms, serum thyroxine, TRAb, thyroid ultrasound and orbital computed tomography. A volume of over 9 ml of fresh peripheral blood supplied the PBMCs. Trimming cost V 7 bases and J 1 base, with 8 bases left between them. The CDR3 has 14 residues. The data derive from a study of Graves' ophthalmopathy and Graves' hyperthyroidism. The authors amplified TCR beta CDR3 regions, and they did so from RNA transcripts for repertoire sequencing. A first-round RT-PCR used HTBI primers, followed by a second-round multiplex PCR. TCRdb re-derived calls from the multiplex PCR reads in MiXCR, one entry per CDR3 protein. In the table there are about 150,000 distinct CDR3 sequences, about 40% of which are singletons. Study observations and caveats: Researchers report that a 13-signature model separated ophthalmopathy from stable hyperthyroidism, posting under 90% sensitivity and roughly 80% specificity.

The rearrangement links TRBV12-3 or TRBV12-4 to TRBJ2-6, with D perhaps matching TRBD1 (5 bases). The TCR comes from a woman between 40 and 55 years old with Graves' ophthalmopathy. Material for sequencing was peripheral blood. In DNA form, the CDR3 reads TGTGCCAGCACCAGGGTATCTGGGGCCAACGTCCTGACTTTC. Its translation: CASTRVSGANVLTF.